This paragraph reports one T cell receptor (beta chain). Antigen specificity is unknown. The PCR had 60 Vbeta and 13 Jbeta primers. Measured with immunoSEQ multiplex PCR; TCRdb has only the in-frame clones, and not every one. The table shows approximately 200,000 clones, with under 90% occurring only once. This entry comes from a study of cytomegalovirus exposure and HLA in healthy donors. V was pared by 7 bases and J by 7 bases, with 23 bases between. This CDR3 has 15 amino acids. Broader study findings: The study assumed roughly uniform donor sequencing depth for presence/absence analyses.

The source is a boy between 2 and 10 years old in good health and CMV-seronegative. The chain couples TRBV5-3 to TRBJ1-2; the D is unclear. TRBV5-3 is marked as an open reading frame, function uncertain. The specimen sequenced was PBMCs. The CDR3 sequence is CARSAGIPPYSGYTF. Here the CDR3 DNA reads TGTGCCAGATCTGCGGGAATCCCCCCTTATAGTGGCTACACCTTC.